These 16 T cell receptor beta chains were sequenced from one sample in a study of blood T cell repertoires in COVID-19. The data were produced by immunoSEQ multiplex PCR, yet TCRdb's version contains in-frame clones alone and is incomplete. The profile shows a few hundred thousand clones, around 80% of them singletons. Source material: peripheral blood. The receptors were sampled from a man aged 55-75 years with acute or convalescent COVID-19.

The chain is built from TRBV27 and TRBJ1-5, with 8 bases that match TRBD1. V gave up 2 bases and J gave up 7 bases; unmatched junction bases: 4. Looked up from germline, CDR1 is MNHEY and CDR2 is SMNVEV (reference sequence). The CDR3 runs to 14 residues. The CDR3 is CASSLGQGHQPQHF. Written as DNA, the CDR3 is TGTGCCAGCAGTTTAGGACAGGGACACCAGCCCCAGCATTTT.

The DNA for the CDR3 is TGTGCCAGCAGTTACTCGAGGCGGGGACAGGGGGAGACCCAGTACTTC. Encoded protein: CASSYSRRGQGETQYF. This chain connects TRBV6-5 to TRBJ2-5; 10 bases agree with TRBD1. Germline assignment: CDR1 MNHEY and CDR2 SVGAGI. CDR3 length equals 16 residues. J was trimmed by 5 bases and V by 0 bases; bases with no gene match: 6.

In DNA form, the CDR3 reads TGTGCCAGCAGCCCTGGGACAGGCGGATACAATGAGCAGTTCTTC. This codes for CASSPGTGGYNEQFF. This chain links TRBV7-3 with TRBJ2-1; TRBD1 agrees at 8 bases. Trimming took 5 bases from V and 4 from J; bases not matched to a gene: 7. Germline-derived CDR1 and CDR2 are SGHTA and FQGTGA. The CDR3 length is 15 residues.

The chain uses TRBV4-3 and TRBJ2-1; 8 positions agree with TRBD2. The CDR3 covers 17 residues. Germline V gene data show CDR1 as LGHNA and CDR2 as YSLEER. The V gene end was trimmed by 4 bases and the J gene end by 2 bases; junction bases not matched to a gene: 10. For the CDR3, the DNA is TGCGCCAGCAGCCGGAGGTTGAGCGGGAGCACCTACAATGAGCAGTTCTTC. Protein product: CASSRRLSGSTYNEQFF.

V is TRBV28 and J is TRBJ1-2; no clear D. Deletions cut 3 bases from V and 2 bases from J, with 10 bases between. CDR1 MDHEN and CDR2 SYDVKM come from the germline V gene. The CDR3 consists of 14 residues. The CDR3 DNA is TGTGCCAGCAGTTTGATGAACAGAAACTATGGCTACACCTTC. This codes for CASSLMNRNYGYTF.

The chain has TRBV9 and TRBJ1-1; D unclear. This CDR3 is 14 amino acids long. Germline V gene sequence: CDR1 SGDLS, CDR2 YYNGEE. Trimming took 2 bases from V and 3 from J, leaving 11 bases between them. The CDR3 protein is CASSVKGRDTEAFF. For the CDR3, the DNA is TGTGCCAGCAGCGTTAAAGGGCGGGACACTGAAGCTTTCTTT.

This chain uses TRBV29-1 with TRBJ1-1; 9 nucleotides match TRBD1. J gave up 0 bases and V 6 bases, and 8 bases lay outside the gene matches. CDR1 is SQVTM and CDR2 is ANQGSEA in the germline V gene. CDR3 length equals 15 residues. CDR3 bases: TGCAGCGTCACAGGACAGGGGTTCATGAACACTGAAGCTTTCTTT. It codes for CSVTGQGFMNTEAFF. The full variable domain, completed using reference TRBV29-1 and TRBJ1-1, is SAVISQKPSRDICQRGTSLTIQCQVDSQVTMMFWYRQQPGQSLTLIATANQGSEATYESGFVIDKFPISRPNLTFSTLTVSNMSPEDSSIYLCSVTGQGFMNTEAFFGQGTRLTVV.

This chain uses TRBV6-5 with TRBJ1-2, with D perhaps TRBD1 (6 bases). Trimming shortened V by 8 bases and J by 2 bases, and 12 bases separated the two germline ends. Looked up from germline, CDR1 is MNHEY and CDR2 is SVGAGI. This CDR3 region has 13 residues. The CDR3 nucleotides read TGTGCCAGCGGGACCAGGGGAAACTATGGCTACACCTTC. This sequence encodes CASGTRGNYGYTF.

The chain joins TRBV7-2 to TRBJ2-1; D perhaps matches TRBD1 (5 bases). Trimming took off 5 bases at V and 0 bases at J, with 17 bases between the two ends. Per the germline V gene, CDR1 is SGHTA and CDR2 is FQGNSA. The CDR3 is 17 residues long. CDR3 nucleotides: TGTGCCAGCAGCCCACTTGGGGCGATCAGCTCCTACAATGAGCAGTTCTTC. Translation gives CASSPLGAISSYNEQFF.

The gene calls are TRBV18 and TRBJ1-1; 9 bases match TRBD1. After removal of 5 bases from V and 6 bases from J, the junction contained 7 bases not matched to a gene. Germline V gives CDR1 KGHSH, CDR2 LQKENI. This CDR3 is 14 amino acids long. The CDR3, as DNA: TGTGCCAGCTCAATCGGGACAGGGCGCGCTGAAGCTTTCTTT. This sequence encodes CASSIGTGRAEAFF.

V is TRBV7-8 and J is TRBJ1-5; no clear D. The CDR3 runs 13 residues. Germline CDR1 SGHVS, CDR2 FQNEAQ. V shed 1 base and J shed 5 bases, with 6 bases lying between them. DNA of the CDR3: TGTGCCAGCAGCTTAGAGAGCGATCAGCCCCAGCATTTT. As protein: CASSLESDQPQHF.

This sequence joins TRBV3-1 (or the pseudogene TRBV3-2) and TRBJ2-1; D possibly corresponds to TRBD2 (6 bases). The germline V gene encodes CDR1 LGHDT and CDR2 YNNKEL (reference sequence). V dropped 6 bases and J dropped 9 bases, with 15 bases sitting between them. The CDR3 length is 13 residues. As DNA, the CDR3 is TGTGCCAGCAGTCTAGCGATTAAGGGTGAGCAGTTCTTC. This encodes CASSLAIKGEQFF.

The CDR3 here is CASSLAVTGSYGYTF. In nucleotides, the CDR3 is TGCGCCAGCAGCTTGGCCGTGACAGGGAGCTATGGCTACACCTTC. The chain recombines TRBV5-1 with TRBJ1-2; 7 nucleotides line up with TRBD1. Germline CDR1 is SGHRS and CDR2 is YFSETQ. The CDR3 spans 15 residues. V shed 0 bases and J 4 bases; nucleotides not matched to a gene: 6.

The gene calls are TRBV6-5 and TRBJ2-3, with TRBD2 as a possible D gene (6 bases). Germline V CDR1 and CDR2: MNHEY, SVGAGI. The CDR3 extends over 14 amino acids. V lost 0 bases to trimming and J lost 2 bases, with 6 bases between them. The CDR3 is CASSYSRDTDTQYF. CDR3 nucleotide sequence: TGTGCCAGCAGTTACTCGCGGGACACAGATACGCAGTATTTT.

The chain links TRBV7-3 to TRBJ1-2; tentative D call: TRBD1 (5 bases). Germline assignment: CDR1 SGHTA and CDR2 FQGTGA. V lost 3 bases to trimming and J lost 1 base, with 6 bases between them. The CDR3 totals 13 residues. As DNA, the CDR3 is TGTGCCAGCAGCTTGACAGATAACTATGGCTACACCTTC. Amino acids: CASSLTDNYGYTF.

V and J are TRBV9 and TRBJ2-1, with unresolved D. This CDR3 comprises 15 residues. V was shortened by 4 bases and J by 0 bases, with 11 bases between the two germline ends. Germline CDR1 reads SGDLS; CDR2 reads YYNGEE. The CDR3 coding sequence is TGTGCCAGCAGCACCGCGGCCAGCTCCTACAATGAGCAGTTCTTC. Residues: CASSTAASSYNEQFF.